In its sample, the clone carrying this TCR beta chain was seen many times. Other DNA sequences in the same sample also yield this CDR3. Germline lookup yields CDR1 SGHTA and CDR2 FQGNSA. The length of the CDR3 is 15 residues. Trimming cost V 5 bases and J 0 bases; bases outside gene matches: 4. The sample is drawn from a study of shared clonotypes between healthy human individuals. Study information: Three plates were used per donor for CD4 naive, three for CD4 memory, two for CD8 naive and one for CD8 memory.

Across several immunoSEQ plates, the genomic DNA of each subset was split evenly. Each PCR replicate from the sorted subsets contained 150 to 250 ng DNA, which is tens of thousands of T cell genomes. Sequenced by immunoSEQ multiplex PCR; TCRdb stores in-frame clones only, minus some. This sample carries roughly 640,000 clones, about 74% of them seen once, and the ten largest clones take under 2%. The receptor comes from a woman in her twenties or thirties in good health. This chain uses TRBV7-2 with TRBJ2-1; the match to TRBD2 covers 7 bases. The source material was memory CD4+ T cells sorted from blood. The subset: CD45RA-negative fraction. The CDR3 sequence: CASSPQRDSYNEQFF. The CDR3, as DNA: TGTGCCAGCAGCCCCCAGCGGGACTCCTACAATGAGCAGTTCTTC. The entire variable domain, with the rest obtained from reference TRBV7-2 and TRBJ2-1, is as follows: GAGVSQSPSNKVTEKGKDVELRCDPISGHTALYWYRQSLGQGLEFLIYFQGNSAPDKSGLPSDRFSAERTGGSVSTLTIQRTQQEDSAVYLCASSPQRDSYNEQFFGPGTRLTVL.